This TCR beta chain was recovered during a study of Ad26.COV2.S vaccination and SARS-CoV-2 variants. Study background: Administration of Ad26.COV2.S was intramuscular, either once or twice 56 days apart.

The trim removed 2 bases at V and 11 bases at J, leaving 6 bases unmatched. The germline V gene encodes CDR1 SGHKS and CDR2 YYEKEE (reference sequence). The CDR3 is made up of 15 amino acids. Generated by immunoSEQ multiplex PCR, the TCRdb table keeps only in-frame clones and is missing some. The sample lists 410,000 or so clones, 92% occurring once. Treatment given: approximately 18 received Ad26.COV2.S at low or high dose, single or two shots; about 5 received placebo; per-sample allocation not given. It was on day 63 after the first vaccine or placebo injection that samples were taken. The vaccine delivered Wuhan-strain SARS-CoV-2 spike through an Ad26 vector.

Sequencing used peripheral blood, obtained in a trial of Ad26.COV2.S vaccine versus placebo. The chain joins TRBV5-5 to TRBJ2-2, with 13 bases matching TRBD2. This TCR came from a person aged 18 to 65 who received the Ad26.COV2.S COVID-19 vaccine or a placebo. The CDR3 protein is CASSLGLAGDSELFF. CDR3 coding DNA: TGTGCCAGCAGCTTAGGACTAGCGGGGGACTCAGAGCTGTTTTTT.